Listed here are 19 T cell receptor beta chains from one sample, sequenced in a study of T cell repertoires in cytomegalovirus infection. MiXCR, applied by TCRdb to the reads, yields one record per CDR3 protein. The table lists a few hundred thousand distinct CDR3 sequences, approximately 15% of them singletons. The sample consisted of CD8+ T cells from PBMCs. All receptors derive from a human donor in good health (CMV status not recorded). Some clones in this sample may be carry-over from other donors' samples.

This clonotype was counted many times. The rearrangement joins TRBV7-8 to TRBJ1-2, with D perhaps TRBD1 (5 bases). V dropped 4 bases and J dropped 4 bases, with 7 bases sitting between them. Germline V gene sequence: CDR1 SGHVS, CDR2 FQNEAQ. This CDR3 comprises 12 residues. CDR3 bases: TGTGCCAGCAGCTCCGGGGGCTATGGCTACACCTTC. Translated, it gives CASSSGGYGYTF.

This clonotype was counted a few times. The chain employs TRBV27 and TRBJ2-7; 7 bases line up with TRBD1. V trimming: 5 bases; J trimming: 6 bases; junction bases outside the gene matches: 16. The CDR3 has 16 residues. Per the germline V gene, CDR1 is MNHEY and CDR2 is SMNVEV (reference sequence). CDR3 residues: CASSPSTGTALFEQYF. DNA of the CDR3: TGTGCCAGCAGTCCTTCGACCGGGACAGCTCTTTTCGAGCAGTACTTC.

This clonotype was seen only once. The chain links TRBV3-1 to TRBJ2-1, with D possibly being TRBD2 (7 bases). This CDR3 is 19 amino acids long. The germline CDR1 and CDR2 sequences are LGHDT and YNNKEL (reference sequence). V was clipped by 0 bases and J by 0 bases, with 18 bases between them. CDR3 nucleotides: TGTGCCAGCAGCCAAGATCGATGGGGCGGGGGCCTCTCCTACAATGAGCAGTTCTTC. Translated, it gives CASSQDRWGGGLSYNEQFF.

The chain uses TRBV6-2 or TRBV6-3 and TRBJ2-5; TRBD1 or TRBD2 may be the D gene (5 bases each). CDR3 size: 13 residues. Deletions cut 2 bases from V and 9 bases from J, with 13 bases between. Germline V gene lookup returns CDR1 MNHEY and CDR2 SVGEGT. In DNA, the CDR3 is TGTGCCAGCAGTTACGTTCTTGGGGGAGCCCAGTACTTC. It yields the protein CASSYVLGGAQYF.

In its sample, this clonotype was seen a few times. The genes are TRBV19 and TRBJ2-1; 7 nucleotides match TRBD2. The V segment lost 5 bases and the J segment 7 bases; nucleotides outside the gene matches: 8. This CDR3 comprises 14 residues. Germline CDR1 reads LNHDA; CDR2 reads SQIVND (reference sequence). The CDR3 sequence is CASSPWGSGNEQFF. The DNA for the CDR3 is TGTGCCAGTAGTCCCTGGGGTAGCGGGAATGAGCAGTTCTTC.

This chain connects TRBV2 to TRBJ2-4, with 9 bases identical to TRBD2. CDR1 and CDR2 (germline): SNHLY, FYNNEI. The CDR3 runs 17 residues. V was clipped by 4 bases and J by 2 bases; unmatched bases: 9. The CDR3 protein is CASSGPPRGGTKNIQYF. DNA for the CDR3: TGTGCCAGCAGTGGGCCTCCGCGGGGGGGCACCAAAAACATTCAGTACTTC.

A few counts support this clonotype. The chain combines TRBV12-3 or TRBV12-4 with TRBJ1-2; tentative D call: TRBD1 (5 bases). V gave up 5 bases and J gave up 0 bases, with 10 bases separating them. CDR3 length: 14 amino acids. CDR3 loop: CASSEGTANYGYTF. CDR3 sequence (DNA): TGTGCCAGCAGTGAGGGGACGGCTAACTATGGCTACACCTTC.

V and J are TRBV7-9 and TRBJ2-6; D uncertain. This CDR3 is 19 amino acids long. CDR1 and CDR2 from the germline V gene are SEHNR and FQNEAQ (reference sequence). The V and J ends lost 5 bases and 4 bases respectively, with 24 bases between them. CDR3 region: CASSPYPPGRVVGANVLTF. The CDR3 nucleotides read TGTGCCAGCAGCCCCTATCCGCCCGGACGTGTGGTCGGGGCCAACGTCCTGACTTTC.

V and J are TRBV13 and TRBJ1-1; possible D gene TRBD1, 6 bases. The CDR3 totals 16 residues. Germline V gene lookup returns CDR1 PRHDT and CDR2 FYEKMQ (reference sequence). Trimming took off 4 bases at V and 4 bases at J, with 19 bases between the two ends. CDR3 protein: CASSSTWGGAGTEAFF. The CDR3 coding sequence is TGTGCCAGCAGCTCGACTTGGGGGGGGGCGGGCACTGAAGCTTTCTTT.

The genes are TRBV6-5 and TRBJ1-3; D is uncertain. The germline V gene encodes CDR1 MNHEY and CDR2 SVGAGI. V was shortened by 6 bases and J by 2 bases, with 11 bases between the two germline ends. The CDR3 loop spans 14 amino acids. CDR3 sequence reads: CASSSRPTGNTIYF. The CDR3 region has the DNA TGTGCCAGCAGCTCGAGACCAACTGGAAACACCATATATTTT.

The chain uses TRBV20-1 and TRBJ1-6; D not resolved. V was pared by 4 bases and J by 0 bases, with 25 bases between. Per the germline V gene, CDR1 is DFQATT and CDR2 is SNEGSKA (reference sequence). The CDR3 covers 20 residues. The CDR3 DNA reads TGCAGTGCTAAGTCCCCACGAGGGCAGCCTATGAGCTCCTATAATTCACCCCTCCACTTT. Its protein product is CSAKSPRGQPMSSYNSPLHF.

The CDR3 coding sequence is TGTGCCAGCAGTCCGACAGGGGGAAAAGAGACCCAGTACTTC. Translation gives CASSPTGGKETQYF. V is TRBV7-6 and J is TRBJ2-5, with 9 bases fitting TRBD1. Germline CDR1 reads SGHVS; CDR2 reads FNYEAQ. The junction had 5 bases not matched to a gene; V was cut back by 6 bases and J by 3 bases. This CDR3 is 14 amino acids long.

This clonotype was recorded a few times. The genes are TRBV19 and TRBJ2-7; D may be TRBD1 (6 bases). With 5 bases removed from V and 5 bases from J, the gap between germline ends came to 13 bases. This CDR3 has 13 residues. CDR1 and CDR2 from the germline V gene are LNHDA and SQIVND (reference sequence). CDR3 loop: CASSFEDRDEQYF. CDR3 sequence (DNA): TGTGCCAGTAGTTTTGAGGACAGAGACGAGCAGTACTTC.

The chain employs TRBV4-2 and TRBJ2-7; perhaps TRBD1 as D (5 bases). The germline gives CDR1 LGHNA, CDR2 YNFKEQ. V lost 0 bases and J lost 3, with 15 bases in between. The length of the CDR3 is 16 residues. CDR3: CASSQDRQGHSYEQYF. The CDR3 nucleotides are TGTGCCAGCAGCCAAGATCGGCAGGGTCATAGCTACGAGCAGTACTTC.

V gene TRBV11-2 combines with J gene TRBJ2-4; 8 positions agree with TRBD2. V lost 5 bases to trimming and J lost 0 bases; unmatched junction nucleotides: 9. Germline loops: CDR1 SGHAT, CDR2 FQNNGV. This CDR3 is built from 17 residues. Written as DNA, the CDR3 is TGTGCCAGCAGCCCGGGGGGGTTAGGCAGAGCCAAAAACATTCAGTACTTC. Its protein is CASSPGGLGRAKNIQYF.

V is TRBV29-1 and J is TRBJ1-2; a possible D gene is TRBD1 (6 bases). Germline lookup yields CDR1 SQVTM and CDR2 ANQGSEA. V was cut by 5 bases and J by 5 bases, with 15 bases left in between. The CDR3 extends over 13 amino acids. In DNA, the CDR3 is TGCAGCGTTCCTACAGGGTTGTGGTATGGCTACACCTTC. Amino acid sequence: CSVPTGLWYGYTF.

This chain uses TRBV5-6 with TRBJ2-7; 12 bases are a match to TRBD1. The germline V gene has CDR1 SGHDT and CDR2 YYEEEE. This CDR3 has 16 residues. V lost 3 bases and J lost 6; bases outside the gene matches: 10. The CDR3: CASSYDSGTGGGEQYF. In DNA form, the CDR3 reads TGTGCCAGCAGCTATGACTCCGGGACAGGGGGCGGCGAGCAGTACTTC.

In this sample, this clonotype turned up a few times. V usage is TRBV24-1 and J usage is TRBJ2-7; D possibly matches TRBD1 or TRBD2 (5 bases each). The V gene lost 4 bases and the J gene lost 4 bases, with 13 bases spanning the gap. Germline V lookup: CDR1 KGHDR, CDR2 SFDVKD. CDR3 length: 14 amino acids. The CDR3 reads CATSEPGPPYEQYF. DNA of the CDR3: TGTGCCACCAGTGAGCCGGGACCGCCTTACGAGCAGTACTTC.

V is TRBV29-1 and J is TRBJ2-2, with D maybe TRBD1 (5 bases). Germline CDR1 reads SQVTM; CDR2 reads ANQGSEA. Trimming pared 0 bases from V and 7 bases from J, leaving 12 bases between. The CDR3 is made up of 14 amino acids. CDR3 coding DNA: TGCAGCGTTGAAGAGGGGCGCACGGGCGGGGAGCTGTTTTTT. Its protein product is CSVEEGRTGGELFF.